The table lists the clone carrying this T cell receptor (beta chain) with a few counts. Its target is not known. These data are taken from a study of cytomegalovirus exposure and HLA in healthy donors. The study ran its PCR with 60 Vbeta and 13 Jbeta primers. Sequenced by immunoSEQ multiplex PCR; TCRdb stores in-frame clones only, minus some. The sample lists 95,000 to 150,000 clones, around 80% occurring once. Study results and limitations: Apparent HLA restriction characterized most CMV-associated TCR beta chains in a later analysis. In an earlier analysis, productive rearrangement rates for most beta V segments clustered near 87% or 30%. Most TCR sequences showed up rarely, but some public TCRs showed up in many donors.

The V gene end was trimmed by 1 base and the J gene end by 0 bases; junction bases not matched to a gene: 0. The germline CDR1 and CDR2 sequences are LNHNV and YYDKDF (reference sequence). The CDR3 extends over 14 amino acids. The source of this sequence is a man aged 30 to 45 in good health and CMV-seronegative. The rearrangement links TRBV15 to TRBJ2-7; 7 positions agree with TRBD1. The sample was PBMCs. The CDR3 sequence: CATSRGDSSYEQYF. The CDR3 coding sequence is TGTGCCACCAGCAGAGGGGACAGCTCCTACGAGCAGTACTTC.